The 20 T cell receptor beta chains below were found in one sample sequenced in a study of shared clonotypes between healthy human individuals. Sequencing was performed with immunoSEQ multiplex PCR; in TCRdb, only in-frame clones are kept and a portion is missing. The sample yields approximately 1,500,000 clones, 96% seen once. The sample taken for sequencing was naive CD4+ T cells sorted from blood. Subset given: CD45RA+ positively selected. The source is a man aged 25-45 years in good health.

With regard to this clone: Within the sample, other DNA sequences also encode this same CDR3. The rearrangement uses TRBV18 and TRBJ2-3; D not resolved. Germline CDR1 KGHSH, CDR2 LQKENI. The CDR3 covers 13 residues. V was clipped by 6 bases and J by 0 bases, with 7 bases between them. The CDR3 nucleotides read TGTGCCAGCTCGGGGTCTAGCACAGATACGCAGTATTTT. It is translated as CASSGSSTDTQYF.

The V gene is TRBV7-8, the J gene TRBJ2-5; 9 bases map to TRBD2. Germline values: CDR1 SGHVS, CDR2 FQNEAQ. Trimming took 8 bases from V and 5 from J; bases not matched to a gene: 6. This CDR3 comprises 13 residues. The CDR3 region has the DNA TGTGCCAGCGTTAGCGGGGGCCCGGAGACCCAGTACTTC. This translates into CASVSGGPETQYF. Based on the CDR3 plus reference TRBV7-8 and TRBJ2-5, the full variable domain is GAGVSQSPRYKVAKRGQDVALRCDPISGHVSLFWYQQALGQGPEFLTYFQNEAQLDKSGLPSDRFFAERPEGSVSTLKIQRTQQEDSAVYLCASVSGGPETQYFGPGTRLLVL.

The chain carries TRBV28 and TRBJ2-1; 7 nucleotides line up with TRBD2. Germline V lookup: CDR1 MDHEN, CDR2 SYDVKM. J lost 8 bases, V lost 0 bases, and 7 bases had no gene match. This CDR3 spans 15 amino acids. Here the CDR3 DNA reads TGTGCCAGCAGTTTATGGGAGGGAGGGTTAGATGAGCAGTTCTTC. Translating it yields CASSLWEGGLDEQFF.

The CDR3 reads CASSSDRVASGDTQYF. The CDR3 DNA is TGTGCCAGCAGCTCGGACAGGGTCGCATCGGGAGATACGCAGTATTTT. The rearrangement links TRBV7-8 to TRBJ2-3; 8 bases fit TRBD1. The CDR3 spans 16 residues. V gave up 4 bases and J gave up 5 bases; unmatched junction bases: 11. Germline V gene lookup returns CDR1 SGHVS and CDR2 FQNEAQ.

The chain employs TRBV14 and TRBJ1-2, with 12 nucleotides matching TRBD1. The trim removed 0 bases at V and 7 bases at J, leaving 6 bases unmatched. Germline-derived CDR1 and CDR2 are SGHDN and FVKESK. The CDR3 is 16 amino acids. The CDR3: CASSQDLGQGAGGYTF. CDR3 DNA sequence: TGTGCCAGCAGCCAAGATTTGGGACAGGGGGCAGGTGGCTACACCTTC.

This chain uses TRBV7-2 with TRBJ2-7, with D tentatively TRBD1 or TRBD2 (7 bases each). This CDR3 comprises 16 residues. V was pared by 4 bases and J by 6 bases, with 22 bases between. Germline V lookup: CDR1 SGHTA, CDR2 FQGNSA. CDR3 nucleotide sequence: TGTGCCAGCAGCTCGGGGCCTACGACCAGGGGGGGCGAGCAGTACTTC. Translated, it gives CASSSGPTTRGGEQYF.

The V and J genes are TRBV11-2 and TRBJ2-5; D not resolved. V lost 2 bases, J lost 7 bases, and 20 bases lay in between. CDR1 is SGHAT and CDR2 is FQNNGV in the germline V gene. CDR3 length: 16 residues. This chain's CDR3 is CASSLPVVVGPGTQYF. CDR3 DNA: TGTGCCAGCAGCTTACCCGTCGTGGTCGGCCCGGGGACCCAGTACTTC.

V is TRBV27 and J is TRBJ2-1; 10 bases fit TRBD2. CDR3 length: 17 residues. Per the germline V gene, CDR1 is MNHEY and CDR2 is SMNVEV (reference sequence). J lost 2 bases, V lost 2 bases, and 6 bases had no gene match. As DNA, the CDR3 is TGTGCCAGCAGTTTAATGATTAGCGGGAGGCCCTACAATGAGCAGTTCTTC. Encoded protein: CASSLMISGRPYNEQFF.

The chain recombines TRBV7-2 with TRBJ2-3; TRBD2 matches 7 bases. V was pared by 5 bases and J by 2 bases, with 10 bases of the junction left unmatched. Germline-derived CDR1 and CDR2 are SGHTA and FQGNSA. The CDR3 sequence is 16 residues long. The CDR3 DNA is TGTGCCAGCAGCCCCCTGCGGGAGAGGGCCACAGATACGCAGTATTTT. As protein: CASSPLRERATDTQYF.

The chain carries TRBV10-1 and TRBJ2-3; D call uncertain. The CDR3 length is 13 residues. V dropped 0 bases and J dropped 6 bases, with 7 bases sitting between them. CDR1 and CDR2 from the germline V gene are WNHNN and SYGVQD (reference sequence). CDR3 bases: TGCGCCAGCAGTGAGTCCCATGGTGATACGCAGTATTTT. This codes for CASSESHGDTQYF.

The V gene is TRBV30, the J gene TRBJ2-6, with TRBD1 matching over 9 bases. Germline lookup yields CDR1 GTSNPN and CDR2 SVGIG (reference sequence). J was trimmed by 0 bases and V by 3 bases; bases with no gene match: 9. The CDR3 contains 18 residues. For the CDR3, the DNA is TGTGCCTGGAGGGACCGGGACAGGGCATCCTCTGGGGCCAACGTCCTGACTTTC. Its protein is CAWRDRDRASSGANVLTF.

V is TRBV2 and J is TRBJ2-4; D gene ambiguous. The V gene lost 6 bases and the J gene lost 5 bases, with 14 bases spanning the gap. This CDR3 comprises 14 residues. From germline, CDR1 is SNHLY and CDR2 FYNNEI. The DNA for the CDR3 is TGTGCCAGCAGGAGCCATGGGTTGGAAAACATTCAGTACTTC. Translation: CASRSHGLENIQYF. The full variable domain, in which reference TRBV2 and TRBJ2-4 provide the parts outside the CDR3, is EPEVTQTPSHQVTQMGQEVILRCVPISNHLYFYWYRQILGQKVEFLVSFYNNEISEKSEIFDDQFSVERPDGSNFTLKIRSTKLEDSAMYFCASRSHGLENIQYFGAGTRLSVL.

This chain uses TRBV6-5 with TRBJ2-2, with 7 bases identical to TRBD1. Germline CDR1 and CDR2: MNHEY and SVGAGI. The length of the CDR3 is 15 residues. J gave up 5 bases and V 5 bases, and 8 bases lay outside the gene matches. The CDR3 loop is CASSIRQGWTGELFF. The CDR3 DNA sequence: TGTGCCAGCAGTATACGACAGGGTTGGACCGGGGAGCTGTTTTTT.

The chain joins TRBV4-1 to TRBJ1-1; 7 bases match TRBD1. This CDR3 is 15 amino acids long. CDR1 and CDR2 from the germline V gene are MGHRA and YSYEKL. V gave up 0 bases and J gave up 8 bases; unmatched junction bases: 9. This CDR3 reads CASSQETLGGGEAFF. CDR3 nucleotide sequence: TGCGCCAGCAGCCAAGAAACTTTGGGAGGGGGCGAAGCTTTCTTT.

This rearrangement joins TRBV2 to TRBJ2-2; D remains unclear. The CDR3 is 13 residues long. Trimming removed 9 bases from V and 5 bases from J, with 13 bases in between. The germline gives CDR1 SNHLY, CDR2 FYNNEI. DNA of the CDR3: TGTGCCAGGAGCTCTTTACGGACCGGGGAGCTGTTTTTT. Encoded protein: CARSSLRTGELFF.

This clone showed up just once. The rearrangement links TRBV10-2 to TRBJ2-3; D gene ambiguous. This CDR3 has 15 amino acids. In germline, CDR1 is WSHSY, CDR2 SAAADI. Trimming shortened V by 4 bases and J by 6 bases, and 17 bases separated the two germline ends. The CDR3 sequence: CASSGLNFGTDTQYF. The DNA for the CDR3 is TGCGCCAGCAGTGGTTTAAATTTCGGAACGGATACGCAGTATTTT.

V usage is TRBV7-9 and J usage is TRBJ1-5, with D unclear. V was pared by 1 base and J by 6 bases, with 7 bases between. The CDR3 consists of 13 residues. Germline V gene lookup returns CDR1 SEHNR and CDR2 FQNEAQ (reference sequence). The CDR3 DNA reads as TGTGCCAGCAGCTTAGGTCCGGGTCAGCCCCAGCATTTT. Amino acids: CASSLGPGQPQHF.

Points on this clone: Other nucleotide sequences in the sample specify the same CDR3. The chain is built from TRBV5-1 and TRBJ2-2; D is possibly TRBD2 (6 bases). Looked up from germline, CDR1 is SGHRS and CDR2 is YFSETQ. The V and J ends lost 2 bases and 5 bases respectively, with 13 bases between them. This CDR3 has 15 residues. CDR3 amino acids: CASSLLSGVTGELFF. CDR3 coding DNA: TGCGCCAGCAGCTTATTGTCGGGAGTTACCGGGGAGCTGTTTTTT. Based on the CDR3 plus reference TRBV5-1 and TRBJ2-2, the full variable domain is KAGVTQTPRYLIKTRGQQVTLSCSPISGHRSVSWYQQTPGQGLQFLFEYFSETQRNKGNFPGRFSGRQFSNSRSEMNVSTLELGDSALYLCASSLLSGVTGELFFGEGSRLTVL.

The rearrangement joins TRBV7-8 to TRBJ1-4; D possibly corresponds to TRBD1 (5 bases). This CDR3 is built from 16 residues. V was pared by 1 base and J by 5 bases, with 14 bases between. Germline assignment: CDR1 SGHVS and CDR2 FQNEAQ. As DNA, the CDR3 is TGTGCCAGCAGCTTAGAATCCACAGGCGTAAATGAAAAACTGTTTTTT. It encodes CASSLESTGVNEKLFF.

The V and J genes are TRBV6-6 and TRBJ2-1, with 8 bases fitting TRBD1. J was trimmed by 8 bases and V by 2 bases; bases with no gene match: 5. The CDR3 consists of 14 residues. Germline values: CDR1 MNHNY, CDR2 SVGAGI (reference sequence). CDR3 in amino acids: CASSYRTGYDEQFF. CDR3 bases: TGTGCCAGCAGTTACCGGACAGGGTACGATGAGCAGTTCTTC.